The 30 T cell receptor beta chains below were found in one sample sequenced in a study of prognosis after radiotherapy for stage I lung cancer. The TCR beta CDR3 region was amplified from genomic DNA, with two rounds of multiplex PCR being used for the amplification. Primers specific to each TRBV and TRBJ gene were used in first-round PCR. TCRdb redid the calling of the multiplex PCR reads with MiXCR, one entry per CDR3 protein. There are 13,000 to 15,000 distinct CDR3 sequences in the sample; approximately 33% occur only once, and 28% lies in the top ten. Material: PBMCs, obtained before or after stereotactic body radiation therapy (not recorded which). Every receptor here comes from a donor older than 45 with non-small cell lung cancer.

This clonotype has ten or more counts. This chain joins TRBV20-1 and TRBJ2-7, with TRBD2 matching over 8 bases. The J segment lost 6 bases and the V segment lost 0 bases, leaving 7 bases of the junction unmatched. The CDR3 is 14 amino acids. Germline V lookup: CDR1 DFQATT, CDR2 SNEGSKA (reference sequence). In DNA form, the CDR3 reads TGCAGTGCTAGAGATACACCCGGGAGGGGCGAGCAGTACTTC. Its translation: CSARDTPGRGEQYF.

This clonotype was picked up one time. The chain links TRBV6-1 to TRBJ2-7, with 8 bases identical to TRBD1. V lost 8 bases, J lost 2 bases, and 14 bases stayed unmatched. This CDR3 has 16 residues. Germline CDR1 MNHNS, CDR2 SASEGT. The CDR3 region has the DNA TGTGCCAGCTTGGGGGCGACGGGACAGGTTCCCTACGAGCAGTACTTC. As protein: CASLGATGQVPYEQYF.

On this clonotype: A far larger clone lies a single base away; this is likely a read error. The chain recombines TRBV6-4 with TRBJ1-1; no definite D call. V dropped 5 bases and J dropped 7 bases, with 14 bases sitting between them. Germline-derived CDR1 and CDR2 are MRHNA and SNTAGT. The CDR3 has 13 amino acids. As DNA, the CDR3 is TGTGCCAGCAGTAAATGGGGAACCGATGAAGCTTTCTTT. Encoded protein: CASSKWGTDEAFF.

The table lists this clonotype with many counts. The gene calls are TRBV20-1 and TRBJ1-1; the D gene is possibly TRBD1 (6 bases). The CDR3 runs 12 residues. Trimming pared 6 bases from V and 1 base from J, leaving 9 bases between. In germline, CDR1 is DFQATT, CDR2 SNEGSKA (reference sequence). As DNA, the CDR3 is TGCAGTGCCACGACAGGGAACACTGAAGCTTTCTTT. Amino acids: CSATTGNTEAFF.

This clonotype was seen a single time. The chain uses TRBV7-9 and TRBJ1-1; the D gene is possibly TRBD1 (5 bases). V dropped 3 bases and J dropped 3 bases, with 14 bases sitting between them. CDR3 size: 15 residues. The germline V gene has CDR1 SEHNR and CDR2 FQNEAQ (reference sequence). DNA for the CDR3: TGTGCCAGCAGCTTTTACCGGGTGGGGGACACTGAAGCTTTCTTT. It is translated as CASSFYRVGDTEAFF.

This clonotype showed up just once. The rearrangement joins TRBV7-2 to TRBJ2-2, with D possibly matching TRBD1 (6 bases). The CDR3 spans 17 residues. The germline V and J ends were trimmed by 2 bases and 1 base, with 14 bases remaining between them. The V gene's germline CDR1 is SGHTA and CDR2 FQGNSA. CDR3 amino acids: CASSLYGTGRNTGELFF. The CDR3 DNA sequence: TGTGCCAGCAGCTTATATGGAACAGGGCGGAACACCGGGGAGCTGTTTTTT. Full variable domain (missing parts from reference TRBV7-2 and TRBJ2-2): GAGVSQSPSNKVTEKGKDVELRCDPISGHTALYWYRQSLGQGLEFLIYFQGNSAPDKSGLPSDRFSAERTGGSVSTLTIQRTQQEDSAVYLCASSLYGTGRNTGELFFGEGSRLTVL.

At least ten counts were recorded for this clonotype. The chain recombines TRBV10-2 with TRBJ1-5, with D unresolved. V shed 4 bases and J shed 4 bases, with 11 bases lying between them. CDR3 length equals 14 residues. Germline V gene sequence: CDR1 WSHSY, CDR2 SAAADI. CDR3: CASSAAAANQPQHF. The CDR3 region has the DNA TGCGCCAGCAGTGCCGCGGCTGCAAATCAGCCCCAGCATTTT.

The sample holds many counts of this clonotype. The chain is built from TRBV28 and TRBJ2-6; the D gene could be TRBD1 or TRBD2 (6 bases each). Looked up from germline, CDR1 is MDHEN and CDR2 is SYDVKM. The CDR3 covers 13 residues. V was clipped by 11 bases and J by 2 bases, with 10 bases between them. The CDR3 bases are TGTGCCCACCGGGGGCCTGGGGCCAACGTCCTGACTTTC. This encodes CAHRGPGANVLTF. Drawing the rest from reference TRBV28 and TRBJ2-6, the complete variable domain is DVKVTQSSRYLVKRTGEKVFLECVQDMDHENMFWYRQDPGLGLRLIYFSYDVKMKEKGDIPEGYSVSREKKERFSLILESASTNQTSMYLCAHRGPGANVLTFGAGSRLTVL.

The V call is TRBV15, the J call TRBJ2-7, with unresolved D. Germline CDR1 is LNHNV and CDR2 is YYDKDF (reference sequence). The CDR3 is made up of 13 amino acids. V lost 8 bases, J lost 0 bases, and 11 bases lay in between. In DNA form, the CDR3 reads TGTGCCACCGGCGAGTCAAGCTCCTACGAGCAGTACTTC. Residues: CATGESSSYEQYF.

This clonotype has ten or more counts. The V gene is TRBV4-1, the J gene TRBJ2-7, with D unclear. This CDR3 contains 16 residues. The V end lost 0 bases, the J end lost 7 bases, and 19 bases lay between the germline ends. Germline V CDR1 and CDR2: MGHRA, YSYEKL. Written as DNA, the CDR3 is TGCGCCAGCAGCCAAGAACTCACCAATCGGGTGGGGGAGCAGTACTTC. It specifies CASSQELTNRVGEQYF.

In its sample, this clonotype ranks as medium-sized. The V gene is TRBV19, the J gene TRBJ1-1; D uncertain. CDR1 LNHDA and CDR2 SQIVND come from the germline V gene (reference sequence). The CDR3 is 13 amino acids. Trimming removed 3 bases from V and 8 bases from J, with 13 bases in between. CDR3 nucleotide sequence: TGTGCCAGTAGTATGGTGCGGGCAACAGAAGCTTTCTTT. Its protein is CASSMVRATEAFF.

By share, this clonotype counts as medium-sized. The chain employs TRBV6-2 or TRBV6-3 and TRBJ2-7; 7 positions match TRBD1. Losses at the gene ends were 8 bases for V and 4 bases for J; bases not matched to a gene: 17. The V gene's germline CDR1 is MNHEY and CDR2 SVGEGT. CDR3 length: 16 amino acids. The DNA of the CDR3 is TGTGCCAGCGTACGAGGAGTGACGGGACAGAGATACGAGCAGTACTTC. Its protein is CASVRGVTGQRYEQYF.

The chain employs TRBV5-1 and TRBJ2-3, with D possibly matching TRBD2 (6 bases). Between the trimmed V and J ends, which lost 4 bases and 3 bases, there was a span of 21 bases. Germline V gene sequence: CDR1 SGHRS, CDR2 YFSETQ. There are 17 residues in the CDR3. The CDR3 reads CASSQTVADTGTDTQYF. The CDR3 nucleotides read TGCGCCAGCAGCCAGACTGTAGCGGACACTGGGACAGATACGCAGTATTTT.

About this clonotype: Only one base separates this from a far larger clonotype, so it likely reflects a read error. The CDR3 DNA is TGTGCCAGCAGCGGACTAGTGGGGGGCTCGGAGCAGTTCTTC. Translation: CASSGLVGGSEQFF. V gene TRBV7-3 combines with J gene TRBJ2-5; possibly TRBD2 for D (7 bases). The J call is uncertain, as TRBJ2-1 better fits the DNA end. The length of the CDR3 is 14 residues. Germline V gene sequence: CDR1 SGHTA, CDR2 FQGTGA.

The chain employs TRBV28 and TRBJ1-1; TRBD1 might be the D (6 bases). V lost 7 bases and J 7 bases, leaving 16 bases between the germline ends. This CDR3 is built from 13 residues. The germline V gene encodes CDR1 MDHEN and CDR2 SYDVKM. The CDR3 region has the DNA TGTGCCAGCATTGCCCGGACAGAAAATGAAGCTTTCTTT. Protein sequence: CASIARTENEAFF.

The chain joins TRBV12-3 or TRBV12-4 to TRBJ1-4; 7 positions agree with TRBD1. The CDR3 is made up of 14 amino acids. Unmatched junction bases numbered 5, after V lost 2 bases and J lost 8 bases. The CDR3 bases are TGTGCCAGCAGTTTAAAGGGGACAGCCGAAAAACTGTTTTTT. This translates into CASSLKGTAEKLFF.

The rearrangement uses TRBV18 and TRBJ1-4; TRBD1 is a possible D gene (5 bases). This CDR3 contains 15 residues. Germline CDR1 KGHSH, CDR2 LQKENI. V lost 6 bases and J 8 bases, leaving 19 bases between the germline ends. The CDR3 loop is CASSVSQSGVEKLFF. The DNA of the CDR3 is TGTGCCAGCTCGGTGTCGCAGTCGGGGGTCGAAAAACTGTTTTTT.

This clonotype showed up many times. The chain uses TRBV15 and TRBJ2-5; 9 bases align to TRBD1. This CDR3 spans 15 amino acids. V dropped 1 base and J dropped 5; count of bases not matched to a gene: 5. Germline CDR1 is LNHNV and CDR2 is YYDKDF (reference sequence). The CDR3 spells CATSRGGQGLETQYF. The CDR3 bases are TGTGCCACCAGCAGAGGGGGACAGGGCTTGGAGACCCAGTACTTC.

In its sample, this clonotype was seen many times. The chain employs TRBV20-1 and TRBJ1-4; D ambiguous. CDR3 length equals 14 residues. Trimming took 3 bases from V and 4 from J, leaving 12 bases between them. Looked up from germline, CDR1 is DFQATT and CDR2 is SNEGSKA (reference sequence). The CDR3 region is CSARSGWGNEKLFF. CDR3 coding DNA: TGCAGTGCTAGGTCGGGGTGGGGTAATGAAAAACTGTTTTTT.

There are many counts of this clonotype. The chain joins TRBV7-2 to TRBJ2-3, with D tentatively TRBD2 (5 bases). Trimming stripped 1 base from V and 3 bases from J, with 8 bases between. Germline values: CDR1 SGHTA, CDR2 FQGNSA. This CDR3 has 14 residues. This CDR3 reads CASSLGLATDTQYF. The DNA for the CDR3 is TGTGCCAGCAGCTTAGGTCTAGCAACAGATACGCAGTATTTT. Drawing the rest from reference TRBV7-2 and TRBJ2-3, the complete variable domain is GAGVSQSPSNKVTEKGKDVELRCDPISGHTALYWYRQSLGQGLEFLIYFQGNSAPDKSGLPSDRFSAERTGGSVSTLTIQRTQQEDSAVYLCASSLGLATDTQYFGPGTRLTVL.

Regarding this clonotype: A far more abundant clone sits one base away, making this likely a read error. The chain has TRBV11-3 and TRBJ2-6; D remains unclear. V was clipped by 9 bases and J by 3 bases, with 15 bases between them. Germline CDR1 SGHNT, CDR2 YENEEA. The CDR3 totals 15 residues. The CDR3 nucleotides are TGTGCCAGTAGTCCTCAGGCTTTTGGGGCCAACGTCCTGACTTTC. This codes for CASSPQAFGANVLTF.

Comment on this clonotype: It is likely a read error: a sequence one base away is far more abundant. The chain links TRBV9 to TRBJ1-5, with a possible D match to TRBD1 (5 bases). The DNA end favors TRBJ2-3, so the J call may be wrong. The CDR3 has 14 amino acids. In germline, CDR1 is SGDLS, CDR2 YYNGEE. The CDR3 DNA reads as TGTGCCAGCCAGGGTGGGGCAGGCAATCAGCCCCAGTATTTT. This gives the protein CASQGGAGNQPQYF.

This clonotype came up many times. Here the CDR3 DNA reads TGTGCCAGTAGTAACAGGGTGATCAATCAGCCCCAGCATTTT. Translated: CASSNRVINQPQHF. The chain carries TRBV19 and TRBJ1-5, with TRBD1 as a possible D gene (6 bases). Between the trimmed V and J ends, which lost 4 bases and 3 bases, there was a span of 10 bases. This CDR3 region has 14 residues. Germline assignment: CDR1 LNHDA and CDR2 SQIVND (reference sequence).

This clonotype was observed at least ten times. The rearrangement uses TRBV28 and TRBJ2-7, with D tentatively TRBD1 or TRBD2 (5 bases each). The CDR3 runs 15 residues. CDR1 and CDR2 (germline): MDHEN, SYDVKM. V lost 5 bases and J lost 2, with 16 bases in between. The CDR3 region is CASSQPGAATYEQYF. In nucleotides, the CDR3 is TGTGCCAGCAGTCAACCCGGGGCAGCTACCTACGAGCAGTACTTC.

This clonotype occurred many times. The chain uses TRBV29-1 and TRBJ2-5, with TRBD1 identical over 9 bases. The ends lost 5 bases at V and 5 bases at J; junction bases unmatched: 6. Germline V CDR1 and CDR2: SQVTM, ANQGSEA. CDR3 length: 13 residues. For the CDR3, the DNA is TGCAGCGTTTCACAGGGGGCAGGGGAGACCCAGTACTTC. Translated: CSVSQGAGETQYF.

J is TRBJ2-7 and V is TRBV7-3; D may be TRBD1 (6 bases). V dropped 5 bases and J dropped 1 base, with 24 bases sitting between them. This CDR3 comprises 18 residues. CDR1 and CDR2 from the germline V gene are SGHTA and FQGTGA. CDR3 coding DNA: TGTGCCAGCAGCCGCAGGGGCCCCCACGTTAGGGCTTCCTACGAGCAGTACTTC. Translation gives CASSRRGPHVRASYEQYF.

Concerning this clonotype: A far larger clone is a single base away, which makes a read error likely. The J gene is TRBJ1-5, the V gene TRBV6-4; D remains ambiguous. CDR3 length: 13 residues. Trimming shortened V by 6 bases and J by 4 bases, and 10 bases separated the two germline ends. In germline, CDR1 is MRHNA, CDR2 SNTAGT. The CDR3 nucleotides read TGTGCCAGCAGAGCTGGGGTAAATCAGCCCCAGCATTTT. Its translation: CASRAGVNQPQHF.

By share, this clonotype counts as medium-sized. V usage is TRBV6-1 and J usage is TRBJ1-3, with a tentative D call TRBD1 (5 bases). Trimming cost V 6 bases and J 2 bases, with 14 bases left between them. Germline values: CDR1 MNHNS, CDR2 SASEGT. The CDR3 consists of 15 residues. Here the CDR3 reads CASRPLRGTGNTIYF. In DNA form, the CDR3 reads TGTGCCAGCAGACCTCTGCGGGGCACTGGAAACACCATATATTTT.

By share, this clonotype ranks as medium-sized (0.01 to 0.1%). This chain joins TRBV5-1 and TRBJ2-3; 15 bases align to TRBD2. CDR3 length: 16 amino acids. Germline lookup yields CDR1 SGHRS and CDR2 YFSETQ. The V segment lost 2 bases and the J segment 6 bases; nucleotides outside the gene matches: 4. In DNA, the CDR3 is TGCGCCAGCAGCTTCTGGACTAGCGGGAGGGTCGATACGCAGTATTTT. Amino acids: CASSFWTSGRVDTQYF.

In this sample, this clonotype turned up many times. The J gene is TRBJ1-5, the V gene TRBV28; weak D call: TRBD1 (5 bases). The germline gives CDR1 MDHEN, CDR2 SYDVKM. The CDR3 covers 14 residues. Trimming cost V 3 bases and J 9 bases, with 15 bases left between them. Written as DNA, the CDR3 is TGTGCCAGCAGTTTGATCGGGGCAGGCGCGCCCCAGCATTTT. Protein product: CASSLIGAGAPQHF.